The 5 T cell receptor beta chains presented below share a single source sample, sequenced in a study of blood T cell repertoires in COVID-19 (dated by TCRdb to about 2020). Library creation used the immunoSEQ multiplex PCR assay. Entries here come from immuneACCESS through TCRdb and include only in-frame sequences with V and J called. Some clones fail to appear in such tables; in the studies checked, an unresolved V gene covers under half of the shortfall, and the cause of the remainder is unknown. The sample table shows more than 150,000 clones, and around 85% are seen once. 8% to 10% of the sample is in the top ten clones. The sequenced sample was peripheral blood. Receptors were obtained from a man aged 60-69 years with acute or convalescent COVID-19.

The rearrangement joins TRBV11-1 to TRBJ2-5; possibly TRBD1 for D (6 bases). The germline CDR1 and CDR2 sequences are SGHAT and FQDESV (reference sequence). This CDR3 has 16 amino acids. Trimming shortened V by 2 bases and J by 2 bases, and 15 bases separated the two germline ends. The CDR3 DNA reads as TGTGCCAGCAGCTTAATGGGGCAGGGGTTACAAGAGACCCAGTACTTC. Protein: CASSLMGQGLQETQYF.

The chain links TRBV28 to TRBJ2-3; the D gene is possibly TRBD1 (7 bases). The V end lost 10 bases, the J end lost 1 base, and 15 bases lay between the germline ends. From germline, CDR1 is MDHEN and CDR2 SYDVKM. The CDR3 consists of 14 residues. CDR3 sequence: CATGDRGRTDTQYF. CDR3 DNA: TGTGCCACGGGGGACAGAGGTCGCACAGATACGCAGTATTTT. The variable domain in full, with the rest retrieved from reference TRBV28 and TRBJ2-3, is DVKVTQSSRYLVKRTGEKVFLECVQDMDHENMFWYRQDPGLGLRLIYFSYDVKMKEKGDIPEGYSVSREKKERFSLILESASTNQTSMYLCATGDRGRTDTQYFGPGTRLTVL.

J is TRBJ2-5 and V is TRBV24-1; D call uncertain. The CDR3 totals 12 residues. Germline CDR1 KGHDR, CDR2 SFDVKD. The V end lost 10 bases, the J end lost 3 bases, and 11 bases lay between the germline ends. In DNA, the CDR3 is TGTGCCACTTCGGGTAACGAAGAGACCCAGTACTTC. Translating it yields CATSGNEETQYF.

The rearrangement joins TRBV28 to TRBJ1-2; 7 bases align to TRBD1. CDR3 length: 12 residues. Germline V gene data show CDR1 as MDHEN and CDR2 as SYDVKM. Trimming cost V 3 bases and J 8 bases; bases outside gene matches: 3. CDR3 DNA sequence: TGTGCCAGCAGTTTGGGACAGACGGGCTACACCTTC. It translates to CASSLGQTGYTF.

The V and J genes are TRBV4-1 and TRBJ1-4; no clear D. The germline V and J ends were trimmed by 2 bases and 0 bases, with 13 bases remaining between them. The CDR3 sequence is 17 residues long. Germline lookup yields CDR1 MGHRA and CDR2 YSYEKL. The CDR3 DNA reads TGCGCCAGCAGCCAATACTGGCCTCTAGCAACTAATGAAAAACTGTTTTTT. Protein product: CASSQYWPLATNEKLFF.